The 24 T cell receptor beta chains below come from one sample, sequenced in a study of blood T cell repertoires in COVID-19 (dated by TCRdb to 2018 to 2021). The library was built by means of the immunoSEQ multiplex PCR assay. TCRdb re-hosts the immuneACCESS table, in-frame sequences only. Its copies lack some clones; in the studies checked, an unresolved V gene accounts for under half of them, and the cause for the rest is not known. This sample holds roughly 120,000 clones; more than 75% were observed only once. About 3.6% of the sample rests with the top ten. Sequencing was done on a sample of peripheral blood. These receptors originate from a man aged 40-49 years with acute or convalescent COVID-19.

The rearrangement joins TRBV7-2 to TRBJ2-1; the match to TRBD2 covers 11 bases. Germline values: CDR1 SGHTA, CDR2 FQGNSA. The CDR3 has 18 amino acids. J gave up 8 bases and V 5 bases, and 17 bases lay outside the gene matches. The CDR3: CASSPLWDTSGGYDEQFF. CDR3 DNA: TGTGCCAGCAGCCCGCTTTGGGACACTAGCGGGGGTTATGATGAGCAGTTCTTC. The full variable domain, completed using reference TRBV7-2 and TRBJ2-1, is GAGVSQSPSNKVTEKGKDVELRCDPISGHTALYWYRQSLGQGLEFLIYFQGNSAPDKSGLPSDRFSAERTGGSVSTLTIQRTQQEDSAVYLCASSPLWDTSGGYDEQFFGPGTRLTVL.

The J gene is TRBJ2-7, the V gene TRBV7-2; 8 bases map to TRBD2. The V and J ends lost 4 bases and 3 bases, in that order; junction bases with no gene match: 5. The CDR3 totals 14 residues. CDR1 is SGHTA and CDR2 is FQGNSA in the germline V gene. The CDR3, as DNA: TGTGCCAGCAGCTCAACGGGGGGGCGCTACGAGCAGTACTTC. Translated: CASSSTGGRYEQYF. Full variable domain (outside the CDR3, taken from reference TRBV7-2 and TRBJ2-7): GAGVSQSPSNKVTEKGKDVELRCDPISGHTALYWYRQSLGQGLEFLIYFQGNSAPDKSGLPSDRFSAERTGGSVSTLTIQRTQQEDSAVYLCASSSTGGRYEQYFGPGTRLTVT.

The genes are TRBV5-4 and TRBJ2-7; TRBD2 agrees at 10 bases. This CDR3 is built from 16 residues. Unmatched junction bases numbered 7, after V lost 3 bases and J lost 1 base. Germline V CDR1 and CDR2: SGHNT, YYREEE (reference sequence). The CDR3 here is CASSSQLAGTSYEQYF. The CDR3 nucleotides are TGTGCCAGCAGCTCCCAACTAGCGGGGACATCCTACGAGCAGTACTTC.

The rearrangement links TRBV7-3 to TRBJ2-5; 7 positions agree with TRBD1. The CDR3 sequence is 15 residues long. V gave up 2 bases and J gave up 1 base; unmatched junction bases: 4. CDR1 is SGHTA, CDR2 FQGTGA, per germline. CDR3 amino acids: CASSLDGTVQETQYF. In nucleotides, the CDR3 is TGTGCCAGCAGCTTAGATGGGACAGTCCAAGAGACCCAGTACTTC.

The genes are TRBV7-2 and TRBJ2-3, with 8 bases that match TRBD1. V was pared by 8 bases and J by 2 bases, with 6 bases of the junction left unmatched. Germline lookup yields CDR1 SGHTA and CDR2 FQGNSA. The CDR3 runs to 14 residues. For the CDR3, the DNA is TGTGCCAGCCGGACAGGGTTCTTCACAGATACGCAGTATTTT. Encoded protein: CASRTGFFTDTQYF.

The rearrangement uses TRBV11-3 and TRBJ2-1; perhaps TRBD1 as D (5 bases). Germline V gives CDR1 SGHNT, CDR2 YENEEA. The CDR3 spans 15 residues. The V and J ends lost 0 bases and 2 bases respectively, with 8 bases between them. The CDR3 spells CASSLDRGPYNEQFF. CDR3 coding DNA: TGTGCCAGCAGCTTAGATAGGGGTCCCTACAATGAGCAGTTCTTC.

As for this clone: In the same sample, other DNA sequences code for this CDR3. The chain joins TRBV12-3 or TRBV12-4 to TRBJ2-1; maybe TRBD2 (5 bases). The ends were cut back, 0 bases at V and 8 bases at J, with 8 bases in the middle. The CDR3 runs to 13 residues. CDR3 DNA sequence: TGTGCCAGCAGTTTAGCGCTCGGGGATGAGCAGTTCTTC. Translated: CASSLALGDEQFF.

This chain connects TRBV6-1 to TRBJ2-1; 8 bases map to TRBD1. This CDR3 is built from 19 residues. CDR1 and CDR2 (germline): MNHNS, SASEGT. V lost 2 bases and J lost 8; bases outside the gene matches: 20. CDR3 loop: CASSEKFTGTGFLRYEQFF. The CDR3 coding sequence is TGTGCCAGCAGTGAAAAATTCACCGGGACAGGTTTTTTGCGGTATGAGCAGTTCTTC.

V gene TRBV29-1 combines with J gene TRBJ2-3; D is possibly TRBD2 (7 bases). Trimming removed 6 bases from V and 6 bases from J, with 19 bases in between. CDR1 and CDR2 (germline): SQVTM, ANQGSEA. The CDR3 loop spans 14 amino acids. DNA of the CDR3: TGCAGCGTCAAAAGGGGGGGGGAAACTGATACGCAGTATTTT. Protein product: CSVKRGGETDTQYF.

This chain uses TRBV11-2 with TRBJ1-1; 7 bases fit TRBD1. The germline V gene encodes CDR1 SGHAT and CDR2 FQNNGV. The ends lost 2 bases at V and 4 bases at J; junction bases unmatched: 13. The CDR3 is 17 amino acids. The DNA of the CDR3 is TGTGCCAGCAGCTTATCGATAGGGGGCAGGGCCGGCACTGAAGCTTTCTTT. This encodes CASSLSIGGRAGTEAFF.

The chain employs TRBV3-1 (or the pseudogene TRBV3-2) and TRBJ2-3, with D possibly TRBD1 on 5 matching bases. The CDR3 contains 14 residues. CDR1 is LGHDT and CDR2 is YNNKEL in the germline V gene (reference sequence). V was pared by 3 bases and J by 3 bases, with 10 bases between. The CDR3 loop reads CASSHRVGTDTQYF. In nucleotides, the CDR3 is TGTGCCAGCAGCCACAGGGTTGGGACAGATACGCAGTATTTT.

This rearrangement joins TRBV4-2 to TRBJ2-3, with 8 positions matching TRBD2. The CDR3 sequence is 17 residues long. Germline V gives CDR1 LGHNA, CDR2 YNFKEQ. V was clipped by 0 bases and J by 1 base; unmatched bases: 6. In nucleotides, the CDR3 is TGTGCCAGCAGCCAAGATCTTACGGGGGGGGGCACAGATACGCAGTATTTT. Translation: CASSQDLTGGGTDTQYF.

The rearrangement joins TRBV27 to TRBJ2-3; 8 bases match TRBD1. CDR1 MNHEY and CDR2 SMNVEV come from the germline V gene (reference sequence). The V segment lost 4 bases and the J segment 4 bases; nucleotides outside the gene matches: 1. The CDR3 is 13 amino acids. The CDR3 region has the DNA TGTGCCAGCAGTTCGACAGGGGCAGATACGCAGTATTTT. It is translated as CASSSTGADTQYF.

The chain carries TRBV15 and TRBJ2-3, with D maybe TRBD2 (6 bases). The V gene lost 1 base and the J gene lost 2 bases, with 16 bases spanning the gap. Germline assignment: CDR1 LNHNV and CDR2 YYDKDF (reference sequence). This CDR3 has 17 amino acids. The CDR3 is CATSRGPVGTLTDTQYF. The CDR3 bases are TGTGCCACCAGCAGAGGCCCGGTAGGGACTCTCACAGATACGCAGTATTTT. Together with reference TRBV15 and TRBJ2-3, the CDR3 gives the full variable domain: DAMVIQNPRYQVTQFGKPVTLSCSQTLNHNVMYWYQQKSSQAPKLLFHYYDKDFNNEADTPDNFQSRRPNTSFCFLDIRSPGLGDTAMYLCATSRGPVGTLTDTQYFGPGTRLTVL.

The rearrangement links TRBV6-6 to TRBJ2-5; 11 nucleotides agree with TRBD1. J gave up 3 bases and V 1 base, and 4 bases lay outside the gene matches. Germline V gives CDR1 MNHNY, CDR2 SVGAGI (reference sequence). The CDR3 runs to 16 residues. CDR3 coding DNA: TGTGCCAGCAGTTACTTCGGGACAGGGGGAGAAGAGACCCAGTACTTC. This sequence encodes CASSYFGTGGEETQYF.

The J gene is TRBJ1-6, the V gene TRBV25-1; TRBD1 is a possible D gene (5 bases). Germline CDR1 is MGHDK and CDR2 is SYGVNS. The CDR3 length is 15 residues. Trimming shortened V by 3 bases and J by 10 bases, and 16 bases separated the two germline ends. Here the CDR3 reads CASSDAGRGLSPLHF. For the CDR3, the DNA is TGTGCCAGCAGTGATGCCGGGAGGGGTTTATCACCCCTCCACTTT.

This clone was seen repeatedly, ten times or more. The V gene is TRBV2, the J gene TRBJ1-5, with 9 positions matching TRBD1. The CDR3 is made up of 16 amino acids. Germline V CDR1 and CDR2: SNHLY, FYNNEI. With V trimmed by 0 bases and J by 4 bases, 4 bases remained unmatched. CDR3 DNA: TGTGCCAGCAGTGAAGCGGCTGGGACAGGGAATCAGCCCCAGCATTTT. It codes for CASSEAAGTGNQPQHF.

This chain links TRBV19 with TRBJ1-1; D is perhaps TRBD1 (6 bases). Germline assignment: CDR1 LNHDA and CDR2 SQIVND (reference sequence). This CDR3 region has 12 residues. Deletions cut 3 bases from V and 9 bases from J, with 11 bases between. CDR3 loop: CASSINGGQAFF. CDR3 sequence (DNA): TGTGCCAGTAGTATCAACGGGGGGCAAGCTTTCTTT.

The chain joins TRBV5-4 to TRBJ2-1; D perhaps matches TRBD1 (5 bases). CDR3 size: 13 residues. Per germline, CDR1 SGHNT and CDR2 YYREEE (reference sequence). V was pared by 7 bases and J by 5 bases, with 13 bases between. The CDR3 region has the DNA TGTGCCAGCCGCCCTACAGGTAACAATGAGCAGTTCTTC. Its protein is CASRPTGNNEQFF.

The chain combines TRBV11-2 with TRBJ1-3; 8 nucleotides match TRBD1. Germline V CDR1 and CDR2: SGHAT, FQNNGV. V dropped 0 bases and J dropped 4; count of bases not matched to a gene: 5. The length of the CDR3 is 16 residues. CDR3 residues: CASSLEVTGAGNTIYF. DNA for the CDR3: TGTGCCAGCAGCTTAGAGGTGACAGGGGCCGGAAACACCATATATTTT.

V usage is TRBV5-1 and J usage is TRBJ1-5; TRBD1 is a possible D gene (5 bases). The CDR3 contains 17 residues. V lost 0 bases to trimming and J lost 0 bases, with 13 bases between them. Germline V gene sequence: CDR1 SGHRS, CDR2 YFSETQ. The CDR3 is CASSLDVGQDSNQPQHF. In DNA, the CDR3 is TGCGCCAGCAGCTTGGACGTGGGGCAGGATAGCAATCAGCCCCAGCATTTT.

The chain carries TRBV4-1 and TRBJ1-1; D is unresolved. V shed 2 bases and J shed 1 base, with 8 bases lying between them. The germline V gene has CDR1 MGHRA and CDR2 YSYEKL. The CDR3 covers 14 residues. The CDR3 nucleotides are TGCGCCAGCAGCCAATCCACAAGGAACACTGAAGCTTTCTTT. Translated: CASSQSTRNTEAFF.

CDR3 sequence (DNA): TGTGCCAGCAGCTCCCGGGACACCCCCCCCACAACTAATGAAAAACTGTTTTTT. This gives the protein CASSSRDTPPTTNEKLFF. The chain links TRBV13 to TRBJ1-4; the D gene is possibly TRBD1 (6 bases). Trimming removed 4 bases at V and 0 bases at J, with 18 bases between. CDR3 length: 18 residues. Per the germline V gene, CDR1 is PRHDT and CDR2 is FYEKMQ (reference sequence).

The V gene is TRBV11-3, the J gene TRBJ2-7, with 7 bases matching TRBD2. Germline loops: CDR1 SGHNT, CDR2 YENEEA. V was pared by 1 base and J by 6 bases, with 6 bases of the junction left unmatched. The CDR3 has 14 amino acids. CDR3 residues: CASSLGQGGSEQYF. The CDR3 nucleotides are TGTGCCAGCAGCTTAGGCCAGGGAGGGTCCGAGCAGTACTTC.